A selection of T cell receptor beta chains follows, all from one sample in a study of shared clonotypes between healthy human individuals. Repertoires were generated with immunoSEQ multiplex PCR, while TCRdb's copy carries only in-frame clones and drops some. The table records about half a million clones, 78% of them present only once. The sample was PBMCs. Receptor source: a middle-aged woman in good health. Some clones in this sample may be carry-over from other donors' samples. The CDR3 runs from the conserved cysteine through the conserved F or W. D genes are given only for firm matches. Where a row states a size, it is once, few, many or the class of an expanded clone; other rows omit it.

j_call	d_call	v_call	clone_size	cdr3_nt	cdr3_aa
TRBJ1-5	TRBD1	TRBV28	NA	TGTGCCAGCAGTTCCTCGGGACAGGGTCGTCAGCCCCAGCATTTT	CASSSSGQGRQPQHF
TRBJ2-3	TRBD1	TRBV30	NA	TGTGCCTGGGCAACAGGGGGATCTGGAGATACGCAGTATTTT	CAWATGGSGDTQYF
TRBJ2-1	TRBD1	TRBV5-1	NA	TGCGCCAGCAGCCGGGACAGTACCTACAATGAGCAGTTCTTC	CASSRDSTYNEQFF
TRBJ2-5	TRBD2	TRBV5-1	NA	TGCGCCAGCAGCCCGGTAGCGGGAGGGCCCTTGGAGACCCAGTACTTC	CASSPVAGGPLETQYF
TRBJ1-2	TRBD1	TRBV5-4	NA	TGTGCCAGCATGCCGGCCGGAGGACAGGGTAGAGGCTACACCTTC	CASMPAGGQGRGYTF
TRBJ2-3	NA	TRBV9	NA	TGTGCCAGCAGCGTAGACTTAGGAGACACAGATACGCAGTATTTT	CASSVDLGDTDTQYF
TRBJ2-2	NA	TRBV7-9	NA	TGTGCCAGCAGCTTAGAAGGCACCACGAACACCGGGGAGCTGTTTTTT	CASSLEGTTNTGELFF
TRBJ2-1	NA	TRBV4-2	NA	TGTGCCAGCAGCCACGGGGACTCCTACAATGAGCAGTTCTTC	CASSHGDSYNEQFF
TRBJ1-1	NA	TRBV5-1	few	TGCGCCAGCAGCTTGGCCATCGATGGTCGGATTGAAGCTTTCTTT	CASSLAIDGRIEAFF
TRBJ1-4	NA	TRBV2	NA	TGTGCCAGCACCGGGGGGGGGCGGGCTGAAAAACTGTTTTTT	CASTGGGRAEKLFF
TRBJ1-1	NA	TRBV7-8	NA	TGTGCCAGCAGCCCTACATCGTCGGGGATTCGCACTGAAGCTTTCTTT	CASSPTSSGIRTEAFF
TRBJ2-7	NA	TRBV28	NA	TGTGCCAGCAGCGAGCGTCGAGGGGGCTCCTACGAGCAGTACTTC	CASSERRGGSYEQYF
TRBJ2-7	TRBD1	TRBV5-4	NA	TGTGCCAGCAGCTTGGGCATGACAGGGGTCCCGTCCTACGAGCAGTACTTC	CASSLGMTGVPSYEQYF
TRBJ2-3	NA	TRBV27	many	TGTGCCAGCAGGTATCACAGGGCAGATACGCAGTATTTT	CASRYHRADTQYF
TRBJ2-1	NA	TRBV4-1	NA	TGCGCCAGCAGCAAACAGGTAGTCGTCTCCCCAAATGAGCAGTTCTTC	CASSKQVVVSPNEQFF
TRBJ1-2	TRBD1	TRBV10-3	few	TGTGCCATCAGTGAAGGGACAGGCGGCTACACCTTC	CAISEGTGGYTF
TRBJ2-7	NA	TRBV6-9	NA	TGTGCCAGCAGTTGGGGGACATTTCTTTACGAGCAGTACTTC	CASSWGTFLYEQYF
TRBJ1-4	NA	TRBV30	NA	TGTGCCTGGGGGACCCGGGGACAATATAATGAAAAACTGTTTTTT	CAWGTRGQYNEKLFF
TRBJ1-5	NA	TRBV4-2	NA	TGTGCCAGCAGCGCAGAAGGGGGAGGGGATCAGCCCCAGCATTTT	CASSAEGGGDQPQHF
TRBJ2-2	NA	TRBV18	NA	TGTGCCAGCTCACCACGTGGCAGGGGTTTATCCGGGGAGCTGTTTTTT	CASSPRGRGLSGELFF
TRBJ2-1	TRBD2	TRBV6-5	NA	TGTGCCAGCAGTCAACTAGCGGGAGGGTCCCATGAGCAGTTCTTC	CASSQLAGGSHEQFF
TRBJ1-5	TRBD1	TRBV6-6	NA	TGTGCCAGCAGAACACAACAGGGGGCTGGTCAGCCCCAGCATTTT	CASRTQQGAGQPQHF
TRBJ2-4	NA	TRBV15	NA	TGTGCCACCAGCAGAGATCCAGGGACTCACATTCAGTACTTC	CATSRDPGTHIQYF
TRBJ1-2	NA	TRBV2	many	TGTGCCAGCACGCCGGGGCAGGGCTCCCTAGGTGGCTACACCTTC	CASTPGQGSLGGYTF
TRBJ2-5	NA	TRBV5-1	NA	TGCGCCAGCAGCTTTGGAGGGGGGTCAGTGCAGTACTTC	CASSFGGGSVQYF
TRBJ1-1	NA	TRBV28	NA	TGTGCCAGCAGTTCCCCGGGGCGAGGTGAAGCTTTCTTT	CASSSPGRGEAFF
TRBJ2-2	TRBD2	TRBV5-5	NA	TGTGCCAGCAAAATAGCGGGGAACACCGGGGAGCTGTTTTTT	CASKIAGNTGELFF
TRBJ2-7	TRBD2	TRBV30	NA	TGTGCCTGGAGTGACCAGCGGGGGCCCTACGAGCAGTACTTC	CAWSDQRGPYEQYF
TRBJ2-3	NA	TRBV7-2	NA	TGTGCCAGCAGCTTTATGGATACGCAGTATTTT	CASSFMDTQYF
TRBJ2-5	NA	TRBV29-1	NA	TGCAGCGTTGGAGGGGAGACCCAGTACTTC	CSVGGETQYF
TRBJ1-2	NA	TRBV5-4	NA	TGTGCCAGCAGCTTTGGGGACGTCCGCTATGGCTACACCTTC	CASSFGDVRYGYTF
TRBJ2-7	TRBD2	TRBV4-1	NA	TGCGCCAGCAGCCAACTAACTAGCGGGAGTGTCTACGAGCAGTACTTC	CASSQLTSGSVYEQYF
TRBJ2-1	NA	TRBV6-1	once	TGTGCCAGCAGCTCGCGGGACACTCCGAACGTGGAGCAGTTCTTC	CASSSRDTPNVEQFF
TRBJ2-7	NA	TRBV4-2	NA	TGTGCCAGCAGCCAAGGGGACTTCTTATCCTACGAGCAGTACTTC	CASSQGDFLSYEQYF
TRBJ2-5	NA	TRBV5-6	NA	TGTGCCAGCAGCTTGGGGGCGAGGGGTCAAGAGACCCAGTACTTC	CASSLGARGQETQYF
TRBJ1-2	TRBD1	TRBV7-2	once	TGTGCCAGCAGCTCCAGGACAGGGGGAGAAAACTATGGCTACACCTTC	CASSSRTGGENYGYTF
TRBJ1-2	NA	TRBV7-2	NA	TGTGCCAGCAGCCGGGCTTGGGGTGGTGGCTACACCTTC	CASSRAWGGGYTF
TRBJ2-5	NA	TRBV6-5	NA	TGTGCCAGCCAAAAGGGTGTAGCAGAGACCCAGTACTTC	CASQKGVAETQYF
TRBJ2-1	TRBD2	TRBV7-3	NA	TGTGCCAGCAGCCGGCTCACTAGCGGGATGGGGAATGAGCAGTTCTTC	CASSRLTSGMGNEQFF
TRBJ2-7	TRBD1	TRBV7-9	few	TGTGCCAGCAGCCAGACAGGGGACAGCTCCTACGAGCAGTACTTC	CASSQTGDSSYEQYF
TRBJ2-7	TRBD1	TRBV7-2	NA	TGTGCCAGCAGCTTAGGAAGGTTACAGGGGAGTTACGAGCAGTACTTC	CASSLGRLQGSYEQYF
TRBJ2-7	TRBD2	TRBV7-7	NA	TGTGCTAGCAGCCCTAGGTCGGGGGGAGGTGAGCAGTACTTC	CASSPRSGGGEQYF
TRBJ2-7	TRBD2	TRBV5-1	NA	TGCGCCAGCAGGGCGGGAGGGCAGTACGAGCAGTACTTC	CASRAGGQYEQYF
TRBJ1-5	NA	TRBV19	NA	TGTGCCGCTGTGGGGGGCTTTGGACAGCCCCAGCATTTT	CAAVGGFGQPQHF
TRBJ1-2	TRBD1	TRBV28	NA	TGTGCCAGCAGTTTTACGGGACAGGGACGCTACACCTTC	CASSFTGQGRYTF
TRBJ1-2	TRBD1	TRBV6-5	NA	TGTGCCAGCAGCCGGGACAGCATGGGCTACACCTTC	CASSRDSMGYTF
TRBJ1-3	NA	TRBV29-1	few	TGCAGCGCCCGGGCCACCTCTGGAAACACCATATATTTT	CSARATSGNTIYF
TRBJ1-4	NA	TRBV6-4	once	TGTGCCAGAAGCCGGGACAAATTTGAAAAACTGTTTTTT	CARSRDKFEKLFF
TRBJ1-1	NA	TRBV5-4	NA	TGTGCCAGCAGCTTGGAGTGGGGTCCTGAAGCTTTCTTT	CASSLEWGPEAFF
TRBJ1-5	NA	TRBV11-2	NA	TGTGCCAGCATCGTTGGACGAGGAGTTTCTCAGCCCCAGCATTTT	CASIVGRGVSQPQHF
TRBJ2-5	NA	TRBV11-1	NA	TGTGCCAGCAGCTTAGGAGTGGTCGAGACCCAGTACTTC	CASSLGVVETQYF